These T cell receptor beta chains were read from a single sample in a study of T cells in Graves' hyperthyroidism and ophthalmopathy. TCRdb re-called the multiplex PCR reads with MiXCR, one entry per CDR3 protein. The table has hundreds of thousands of distinct CDR3 sequences, roughly 40% seen once. The specimen sequenced was blood. The receptors here all came from a man aged 18 to 29 with Graves' hyperthyroidism. CDR3s include the opening cysteine and the closing phenylalanine or tryptophan. A D gene is named only where the DNA matches it firmly. Expanded clones get a size class; other rows say once, few or many, or leave the size out.

D,size,J,V,CDR3,DNA
TRBD1,few,TRBJ1-4,TRBV9,CASSPGGLNEKLFF,TGTGCCAGCAGCCCAGGGGGTTTAAATGAAAAACTGTTTTTT
.,.,TRBJ2-7,TRBV9,CASQLARSYEQYF,TGTGCCAGCCAGCTAGCGCGGTCCTACGAGCAGTACTTC
TRBD2,.,TRBJ2-1,TRBV29-1,CSVEGLAGEDEQFF,TGCAGCGTGGAGGGACTAGCGGGAGAAGATGAGCAGTTCTTC
TRBD2,.,TRBJ2-5,TRBV7-3,CASSLQGGGSETQYF,TGTGCCAGCAGCTTACAGGGTGGCGGGAGTGAGACCCAGTACTTC
.,few,TRBJ1-1,TRBV29-1,CSVGPPGTEAFF,TGCAGCGTCGGGCCGCCCGGGACTGAAGCTTTCTTT
.,few,TRBJ1-5,TRBV5-5,CASSLVPGIGSNQPQHF,TGTGCCAGCAGCTTGGTCCCAGGGATCGGAAGCAATCAGCCCCAGCATTTT
.,.,TRBJ1-1,TRBV7-9,CASSLRASGAFF,TGTGCCAGCAGCTTACGGGCTAGCGGGGCTTTCTTT
TRBD1,once,TRBJ1-6,TRBV19,CASSLGGQRQPLHF,TGTGCCAGTAGTCTTGGGGGACAGCGGCAGCCCCTCCACTTT
.,few,TRBJ1-1,TRBV9,CASSVAGWEETEAFF,TGTGCCAGCAGCGTGGCAGGGTGGGAGGAAACTGAAGCTTTCTTT
TRBD1,.,TRBJ1-1,TRBV6-5,CASRNRGLNTEAFF,TGTGCCAGCAGAAACAGGGGGCTGAACACTGAAGCTTTCTTT
.,.,TRBJ1-1,TRBV9,CASSPRGGQNTEAFF,TGTGCCAGCAGCCCCCGAGGGGGTCAGAACACTGAAGCTTTCTTT
.,.,TRBJ2-7,TRBV25-1,CASSQGSTPGVYEQYF,TGCGCCAGCAGCCAAGGAAGTACGCCGGGGGTCTACGAGCAGTACTTC
.,.,TRBJ2-7,TRBV5-1,CASSLAATGSYEQYF,TGCGCCAGCAGCTTGGCCGCGACGGGCTCCTACGAGCAGTACTTC
.,few,TRBJ1-3,TRBV5-5,CASSSPGQRNTIYF,TGTGCCAGCAGTTCGCCGGGACAAAGAAACACCATATATTTT
.,.,TRBJ2-6,TRBV5-1,CASSLFGAGANVLTF,TGCGCCAGCAGCTTGTTCGGGGCTGGGGCCAACGTCCTGACTTTC
.,many,TRBJ1-2,TRBV2,CASSEDPGVDGYTF,TGTGCCAGCAGTGAAGATCCGGGGGTGGATGGCTACACCTTC
.,many,TRBJ1-1,TRBV27,CASSSPAVLNTEAFF,TGTGCCAGCAGTTCACCTGCAGTACTGAACACTGAAGCTTTCTTT
TRBD1,few,TRBJ1-1,TRBV12-3/TRBV12-4,CASSLAGTANTEAFF,TGTGCCAGCAGTTTAGCAGGGACAGCGAACACTGAAGCTTTCTTT
.,.,TRBJ1-6,TRBV4-1,CASSQDGTDYNSPLHF,TGCGCCAGCAGCCAAGATGGGACGGACTATAATTCACCCCTCCACTTT
.,once,TRBJ1-1,TRBV12-3/TRBV12-4,CASSRDVSGRAFF,TGTGCCAGCAGCCGGGATGTTTCGGGGAGAGCTTTCTTT
.,few,TRBJ1-1,TRBV7-9,CASSLGSHLVTEAFF,TGTGCCAGCAGCCTCGGGTCCCATCTAGTCACTGAAGCTTTCTTT
TRBD1,.,TRBJ1-2,TRBV20-1,CSARDDRVGYTF,TGCAGTGCTAGAGATGACAGGGTAGGCTACACCTTC
.,.,TRBJ1-2,TRBV6-5,CASSEAKGGYTF,TGTGCCAGCAGTGAAGCCAAGGGTGGCTACACCTTC
TRBD1,few,TRBJ2-7,TRBV20-1,CSARDGTGGNEQYF,TGCAGTGCTAGAGATGGGACAGGGGGCAACGAGCAGTACTTC
.,many,TRBJ1-1,TRBV10-3,CATKVFTGWAEAFF,TGTGCCACCAAGGTGTTTACGGGGTGGGCTGAAGCTTTCTTT
.,.,TRBJ2-2,TRBV9,CASSHNRAGNTGELFF,TGTGCCAGCAGCCACAATCGGGCAGGTAACACCGGGGAGCTGTTTTTT
.,many,TRBJ2-2,TRBV7-9,CASSAVTGHTGELFF,TGTGCCAGCAGCGCAGTGACGGGCCACACCGGGGAGCTGTTTTTT
.,.,TRBJ2-7,TRBV20-1,CSAKWKGGEQYF,TGCAGTGCCAAATGGAAAGGCGGGGAGCAGTACTTC
TRBD1,.,TRBJ1-5,TRBV2,CAGSGTGLGQPQHF,TGTGCCGGATCCGGGACAGGGCTGGGTCAGCCCCAGCATTTT
.,few,TRBJ1-2,TRBV12-3/TRBV12-4,CASSLGLDSIYGYTF,TGTGCCAGCAGTTTAGGCTTGGACAGCATCTATGGCTACACCTTC
TRBD2,.,TRBJ2-1,TRBV10-3,CAISETSSGGLGEQFF,TGTGCCATCAGTGAGACCTCTAGCGGGGGTCTAGGTGAGCAGTTCTTC
.,.,TRBJ2-2,TRBV10-3,CASSEGSDTGELFF,TGTGCCAGCAGTGAGGGTTCGGACACCGGGGAGCTGTTTTTT
TRBD1,.,TRBJ2-7,TRBV29-1,CSVELGQGPYEQYF,TGCAGCGTTGAACTAGGACAGGGGCCCTACGAGCAGTACTTC
TRBD1,.,TRBJ2-2,TRBV7-9,CASRQGSPGELFF,TGTGCCAGCAGACAGGGGTCCCCCGGGGAGCTGTTTTTT
TRBD1,many,TRBJ1-2,TRBV7-2,CASSSGQGHNYGYTF,TGTGCCAGCAGCTCAGGACAGGGACATAACTATGGCTACACCTTC
.,many,TRBJ1-5,TRBV19,CASSMWSSPNQPQHF,TGTGCCAGTAGTATGTGGTCGAGCCCAAATCAGCCCCAGCATTTT
.,.,TRBJ2-7,TRBV7-4,CASSLAGPFEQYF,TGTGCCAGCAGCTTAGCGGGCCCATTCGAGCAGTACTTC
.,few,TRBJ1-1,TRBV12-3/TRBV12-4,CASATRATGNTEAFF,TGTGCCAGCGCCACCCGGGCGACAGGGAACACTGAAGCTTTCTTT
.,.,TRBJ1-6,TRBV7-2,CASSLSPWTAKVNSPLHF,TGTGCCAGCAGCTTAAGCCCCTGGACAGCCAAAGTAAATTCACCCCTCCACTTT
.,many,TRBJ2-5,TRBV15,CATSRGVQQETQYF,TGTGCCACCAGCAGAGGGGTTCAGCAAGAGACCCAGTACTTC
.,.,TRBJ1-1,TRBV6-1,CASSEWPNTEAFF,TGTGCCAGCAGTGAATGGCCGAACACTGAAGCTTTCTTT
TRBD1,.,TRBJ1-2,TRBV7-6,CASSSPSTGTGERDGYTF,TGTGCCAGCAGCTCTCCCTCCACCGGGACAGGGGAGCGCGATGGCTACACCTTC
.,few,TRBJ1-1,TRBV7-9,CASSHGSGNTEAFF,TGTGCCAGCAGCCACGGCTCGGGGAACACTGAAGCTTTCTTT
.,.,TRBJ2-7,TRBV19,CASSIDLFGPRRTHEQYF,TGTGCCAGTAGTATAGATCTATTTGGCCCTCGAAGAACACACGAGCAGTACTTC
TRBD1,many,TRBJ1-2,TRBV2,CASSLRTGDNYGYTF,TGTGCCAGCAGCCTTCGGACAGGGGATAACTATGGCTACACCTTC
.,few,TRBJ2-7,TRBV20-1,CSAPSSYEQYF,TGCAGTGCCCCATCCTCCTACGAGCAGTACTTC
.,few,TRBJ2-5,TRBV7-9,CASSWPHRGGETQYF,TGTGCCAGCAGCTGGCCTCACAGAGGGGGGGAGACCCAGTACTTC
.,.,TRBJ2-5,TRBV5-4,CASSATSSLGPRETQYF,TGTGCCAGCAGCGCCACTAGCAGCTTAGGCCCTAGAGAGACCCAGTACTTC
.,.,TRBJ2-7,TRBV5-1,CASSLAANTGEQYF,TGCGCCAGCAGCTTGGCCGCTAACACCGGGGAGCAGTACTTC
.,.,TRBJ1-1,TRBV7-2,CASSSGQKAFF,TGTGCCAGCAGCTCAGGCCAGAAAGCTTTCTTT
.,.,TRBJ2-7,TRBV7-9,CASSQDGVGYEQYF,TGTGCCAGCAGCCAGGACGGAGTCGGCTACGAGCAGTACTTC
TRBD1,few,TRBJ2-7,TRBV5-5,CASSLETGFYEQYF,TGTGCCAGCAGCTTGGAGACAGGGTTCTACGAGCAGTACTTC
TRBD1,.,TRBJ1-2,TRBV25-1,CASLARTGINYGYTF,TGTGCCAGCTTAGCCCGGACAGGGATAAACTATGGCTACACCTTC
.,many,TRBJ2-7,TRBV29-1,CSVGAFGTYEQYF,TGCAGCGTTGGAGCCTTCGGCACCTACGAGCAGTACTTC